What follows are 3 T cell receptor beta chains derived from one specimen sequenced in a study of T cell clonality in common variable immunodeficiency. Only in-frame clones appear in the TCRdb table, and some are missing; sequencing was by immunoSEQ multiplex PCR. The sample gives 45,000 to 60,000 clones, none seen only once, and the top ten clones hold roughly 6%. Source material: peripheral blood mononuclear cells. These receptors were taken from a person aged 18 to 75 in good health.

About this clone: The read finishes 3 residues shy of the CDR3 end, and the germline J gene is used to complete it. The chain employs TRBV18 and TRBJ1-1; D gene ambiguous. Looked up from germline, CDR1 is KGHSH and CDR2 is LQKENI. Trimming removed 10 bases from V and 2 bases from J, with 14 bases in between. There are 13 residues in the CDR3. CDR3 in amino acids: CATSNQENTEAFF. The part of the CDR3 DNA that was read is TGTGCCACATCCAACCAGGAAAACACTGAA.

This clone was seen many times. From the germline J gene comes the end of the CDR3, since the read stops 3 residues before it. V gene TRBV12-3 or TRBV12-4 combines with J gene TRBJ1-1; a weak D match, TRBD1 (5 bases). The CDR3 has 13 amino acids. V lost 6 bases to trimming and J lost 0 bases, with 8 bases between them. Partial CDR3 DNA: TGTGCCAGCAGCGGACAAATGAACACTGAA. Amino acids: CASSGQMNTE. The entire CDR3 is CASSGQMNTEAFF.

This clone was seen many times. The junction differs from germline at one of its ends, possibly a read error. From the germline J gene comes the end of the CDR3, since the read stops 3 residues before it. The chain links TRBV4-2 to TRBJ1-1; 11 nucleotides agree with TRBD1. Per germline, CDR1 LGHNA and CDR2 YNFKEQ. The CDR3 covers 15 residues. The CDR3 bases that were read are TGCGCCAGCAGCCATGAAGGGACAGGGGGCACTGAA. Translated: CASSHEGTGGTE. The whole CDR3 region reads CASSHEGTGGTEAFF.